The 21 T cell receptor beta chains below were found in one sample sequenced in a study of blood T cell repertoires in COVID-19. The protocol was immunoSEQ multiplex PCR, while the TCRdb copy is restricted to in-frame clones and leaves out a portion. The data hold some 150,000 clones, with more than 85% observed a single time. Sequencing input: peripheral blood. These receptors were taken from an older woman with acute or convalescent COVID-19.

The table lists this clone with a count of one. The V gene is TRBV4-1, the J gene TRBJ2-5, with 12 bases that match TRBD2. The V segment lost 4 bases and the J segment 5 bases; nucleotides outside the gene matches: 11. Germline lookup yields CDR1 MGHRA and CDR2 YSYEKL. The CDR3 extends over 17 amino acids. CDR3 nucleotides: TGCGCCAGCAGCCTGGGCTCTAGCGGGGGGGCGGACGAGACCCAGTACTTC. Translation: CASSLGSSGGADETQYF.

This clone was seen a handful of times. This chain joins TRBV5-1 and TRBJ2-5; D is perhaps TRBD1 (5 bases). The CDR3 is made up of 14 amino acids. The V end lost 4 bases, the J end lost 1 base, and 11 bases lay between the germline ends. Germline V gives CDR1 SGHRS, CDR2 YFSETQ. The CDR3 sequence is CASSTTGAQETQYF. Here the CDR3 DNA reads TGCGCCAGCAGCACCACAGGTGCCCAAGAGACCCAGTACTTC.

This chain uses TRBV11-2 with TRBJ2-2; D may be TRBD1 (5 bases). The V and J ends lost 5 bases and 4 bases respectively, with 11 bases between them. This CDR3 has 14 amino acids. Germline loops: CDR1 SGHAT, CDR2 FQNNGV. Here the CDR3 DNA reads TGTGCCAGCAGCAAACCAGGGATCACCGGGGAGCTGTTTTTT. The encoded protein is CASSKPGITGELFF.

The chain employs TRBV5-1 and TRBJ1-2; 7 bases match TRBD1. V shed 3 bases, J shed 6 bases, and the junction held 8 bases outside the gene matches. Germline V gives CDR1 SGHRS, CDR2 YFSETQ. The CDR3 contains 14 residues. CDR3 residues: CASSYRGGGDGYTF. CDR3 nucleotide sequence: TGCGCCAGCAGCTATCGAGGAGGGGGCGATGGCTACACCTTC.

In this sample, this clone turned up once. The chain couples TRBV6-6 to TRBJ1-5; 10 positions match TRBD1. V was pared by 7 bases and J by 7 bases, with 7 bases of the junction left unmatched. This CDR3 is built from 14 residues. Germline CDR1 and CDR2: MNHNY and SVGAGI (reference sequence). Here the CDR3 DNA reads TGTGCCAGCATCACCGGGACAGGGGAACAGCCCCAGCATTTT. This encodes CASITGTGEQPQHF.

This sequence joins TRBV9 and TRBJ2-3; TRBD2 might be the D (5 bases). Per the germline V gene, CDR1 is SGDLS and CDR2 is YYNGEE. This CDR3 region has 15 residues. Trimming took off 1 base at V and 6 bases at J, with 15 bases between the two ends. The CDR3 region is CASSVRGPPEDTQYF. CDR3 DNA sequence: TGTGCCAGCAGCGTACGGGGTCCTCCGGAGGATACGCAGTATTTT.

J is TRBJ2-7 and V is TRBV29-1; TRBD1 agrees at 8 bases. Germline V gene sequence: CDR1 SQVTM, CDR2 ANQGSEA. CDR3 length equals 12 residues. Trimming took 4 bases from V and 6 from J; bases not matched to a gene: 5. This chain's CDR3 is CSVGQGAGEQYF. CDR3 in DNA: TGCAGCGTTGGGCAGGGGGCTGGCGAGCAGTACTTC.

The chain recombines TRBV6-5 with TRBJ1-1, with 7 nucleotides matching TRBD1. This CDR3 has 15 residues. J gave up 4 bases and V 7 bases, and 12 bases lay outside the gene matches. The V gene's germline CDR1 is MNHEY and CDR2 SVGAGI. CDR3: CASTRGRQGSTEAFF. The CDR3, as DNA: TGTGCCAGCACCCGGGGGAGACAGGGATCCACTGAAGCTTTCTTT.

The J gene is TRBJ1-3, the V gene TRBV9; tentative D call: TRBD1 (5 bases). Trimming stripped 4 bases from V and 1 base from J, with 15 bases between. The CDR3 spans 16 residues. Germline-derived CDR1 and CDR2 are SGDLS and YYNGEE. Here the CDR3 reads CASSTSRAGSGNTIYF. The DNA for the CDR3 is TGTGCCAGCAGCACTAGCAGGGCAGGGTCTGGAAACACCATATATTTT.

The chain is built from TRBV6-5 and TRBJ2-3, with a weak D call TRBD1 (6 bases). V lost 5 bases to trimming and J lost 0 bases, with 12 bases between them. The CDR3 loop spans 15 amino acids. Looked up from germline, CDR1 is MNHEY and CDR2 is SVGAGI. CDR3 residues: CASSRQASSTDTQYF. The CDR3 bases are TGTGCCAGCAGTCGACAGGCATCTAGCACAGATACGCAGTATTTT.

The chain carries TRBV7-2 and TRBJ1-3; the D gene is possibly TRBD1 (6 bases). Trimming cost V 3 bases and J 1 base, with 10 bases left between them. Germline V CDR1 and CDR2: SGHTA, FQGNSA. The CDR3 contains 15 residues. CDR3 in DNA: TGTGCCAGCAGCTTGGACAGTGCATCTGGAAACACCATATATTTT. Protein sequence: CASSLDSASGNTIYF.

V is TRBV7-2 and J is TRBJ2-5; a possible D gene is TRBD2 (7 bases). Trimming shortened V by 0 bases and J by 3 bases, and 11 bases separated the two germline ends. The germline V gene has CDR1 SGHTA and CDR2 FQGNSA. The CDR3 is 15 residues long. DNA of the CDR3: TGTGCCAGCAGCTTAGCGGGGGGGCCGAAAGAGACCCAGTACTTC. It encodes CASSLAGGPKETQYF.

CDR3 amino acids: CASSPYGILAGVEHNEQFF. DNA for the CDR3: TGTGCCAGCAGCCCTTATGGGATTCTAGCGGGGGTAGAGCACAATGAGCAGTTCTTC. The V gene is TRBV4-2, the J gene TRBJ2-1; 10 bases agree with TRBD2. The germline V gene has CDR1 LGHNA and CDR2 YNFKEQ. The trim removed 4 bases at V and 5 bases at J, leaving 17 bases unmatched. This CDR3 spans 19 amino acids.

This rearrangement joins TRBV6-6 to TRBJ2-7, with D possibly TRBD1 on 6 matching bases. V was shortened by 6 bases and J by 1 base, with 13 bases between the two germline ends. The CDR3 contains 14 residues. Germline V gene lookup returns CDR1 MNHNY and CDR2 SVGAGI (reference sequence). CDR3 amino acids: CASRIQTGSYEQYF. The CDR3 DNA sequence: TGTGCCAGCAGAATACAGACAGGTTCCTACGAGCAGTACTTC.

This chain links TRBV19 with TRBJ2-7; 7 bases agree with TRBD2. Germline V lookup: CDR1 LNHDA, CDR2 SQIVND (reference sequence). There are 13 residues in the CDR3. The V and J ends lost 10 bases and 5 bases, in that order; junction bases with no gene match: 11. The CDR3 nucleotides read TGTGCCACCCCGTGGGGAGGGGTCCACGAGCAGTACGTC. The encoded protein is CATPWGGVHEQYV.

The chain carries TRBV5-1 and TRBJ2-2, with 7 bases aligning to TRBD1. CDR1 and CDR2 from the germline V gene are SGHRS and YFSETQ. With 3 bases clipped from V and 4 bases from J, the junction kept 3 bases outside the gene matches. The CDR3 sequence is 14 residues long. As DNA, the CDR3 is TGCGCCAGCAGCTATGGACAGGCCACCGGGGAGCTGTTTTTT. It yields the protein CASSYGQATGELFF.

The rearrangement uses TRBV13 and TRBJ2-4, with 9 nucleotides matching TRBD1. Per germline, CDR1 PRHDT and CDR2 FYEKMQ (reference sequence). With 5 bases clipped from V and 1 base from J, the junction kept 18 bases outside the gene matches. This CDR3 spans 20 amino acids. The CDR3 coding sequence is TGTGCCAGCAGCCCGAACCCGGGACAGGGAAACCGAGCGGCCAAAAACATTCAGTACTTC. Residues: CASSPNPGQGNRAAKNIQYF.

The chain combines TRBV3-1 (or the pseudogene TRBV3-2) with TRBJ1-4; D remains unclear. The germline V gene encodes CDR1 LGHDT and CDR2 YNNKEL (reference sequence). The CDR3 is 17 amino acids. V dropped 6 bases and J dropped 0 bases, with 17 bases sitting between them. The CDR3: CASSPFPTGTTNEKLFF. DNA of the CDR3: TGTGCCAGCAGTCCTTTTCCGACGGGGACAACTAATGAAAAACTGTTTTTT.

The chain joins TRBV11-2 to TRBJ2-1; TRBD2 might be the D (6 bases). Per germline, CDR1 SGHAT and CDR2 FQNNGV. The CDR3 totals 13 residues. Trimming took 8 bases from V and 0 from J, leaving 8 bases between them. The CDR3 reads CASFGGSYNEQFF. DNA for the CDR3: TGTGCCAGCTTCGGGGGCTCCTACAATGAGCAGTTCTTC.

The chain carries TRBV7-2 and TRBJ1-2; D is undetermined. The CDR3 runs 13 residues. Looked up from germline, CDR1 is SGHTA and CDR2 is FQGNSA. Trimming took 5 bases from V and 4 from J, leaving 11 bases between them. The DNA for the CDR3 is TGTGCCAGCAGCCGGAGTTCGCCCTATGGCTACACCTTC. Its translation is CASSRSSPYGYTF.

This chain links TRBV6-5 with TRBJ1-3, with a tentative D call TRBD1 (6 bases). CDR3 length equals 16 residues. Trimming removed 1 base at V and 2 bases at J, with 12 bases between. CDR1 and CDR2 (germline): MNHEY, SVGAGI. The CDR3 DNA sequence: TGTGCCAGCAGTTACTACTTACAGGGCACTGGAAACACCATATATTTT. Protein sequence: CASSYYLQGTGNTIYF.